The next 30 T cell receptor beta chains were all read from a single sample in a study of sequential checkpoint blockade in melanoma. Assay used: immunoSEQ multiplex PCR; TCRdb lists only in-frame clones, some missing. The sample yields roughly 4,000 clones, 20% to 25% seen once. Noted treatment: randomized to nivolumab then ipilimumab (arm A) or the reverse (arm B). Sequencing used tumor tissue (inferred from file names), obtained from a patient given nivolumab and ipilimumab in sequence. These receptors were collected from a human donor with melanoma.

This clone has ten or more counts. The chain couples TRBV11-3 to TRBJ2-3; a weak D match, TRBD2 (6 bases). The germline gives CDR1 SGHNT, CDR2 YENEEA. Trimming stripped 6 bases from V and 6 bases from J, with 16 bases between. The CDR3 is made up of 14 amino acids. CDR3 sequence reads: CASSSGGSSDTQYF. The CDR3 nucleotides are TGTGCCAGCAGTTCAGGAGGGTCTTCGGATACGCAGTATTTT.

This clone was seen only a few times. J is TRBJ2-2 and V is TRBV4-1; D gene unclear. Germline CDR1 reads MGHRA; CDR2 reads YSYEKL. V was pared by 3 bases and J by 7 bases, with 9 bases between. CDR3 length equals 13 residues. As DNA, the CDR3 is TGCGCCAGCAGCCATGTGTACGACGGGGAGCTGTTTTTT. Protein sequence: CASSHVYDGELFF.

V is TRBV19 and J is TRBJ1-1, with D possibly matching TRBD1 (6 bases). The V end was cut by 3 bases, the J end by 3 bases, with 23 bases between. Germline CDR1 reads LNHDA; CDR2 reads SQIVND (reference sequence). This CDR3 is built from 18 residues. CDR3 region: CASSILPHRGGRDTEAFF. The CDR3 DNA reads as TGTGCCAGTAGTATCTTACCCCATCGTGGGGGGCGAGACACTGAAGCTTTCTTT.

The gene calls are TRBV19 and TRBJ2-1, with 11 bases lining up with TRBD1. The CDR3 spans 16 residues. The V gene end was trimmed by 6 bases and the J gene end by 4 bases; junction bases not matched to a gene: 8. Looked up from germline, CDR1 is LNHDA and CDR2 is SQIVND (reference sequence). CDR3 coding DNA: TGTGCCAGTAGCGACTCCGGGACAGGGGGATACAATGAGCAGTTCTTC. Its translation: CASSDSGTGGYNEQFF.

The chain is built from TRBV11-3 and TRBJ2-7, with a tentative D call TRBD1 (6 bases). Germline values: CDR1 SGHNT, CDR2 YENEEA. Trimming removed 3 bases at V and 1 base at J, with 25 bases between. The CDR3 is made up of 19 amino acids. The CDR3 spells CASSFRAGEGIGPSYEQYF. The CDR3 nucleotides read TGTGCCAGCAGCTTTAGGGCAGGGGAAGGAATTGGACCGTCCTACGAGCAGTACTTC.

This chain connects TRBV19 to TRBJ1-1; D ambiguous. The germline V gene encodes CDR1 LNHDA and CDR2 SQIVND (reference sequence). The CDR3 runs to 18 residues. V lost 7 bases, J lost 0 bases, and 24 bases lay in between. CDR3 sequence reads: CASTPLGGPRRMNTEAFF. The CDR3 bases are TGTGCCAGTACCCCCCTGGGAGGCCCCAGGAGAATGAACACTGAAGCTTTCTTT.

This clone was found once. J is TRBJ2-1 and V is TRBV5-1; a possible D gene is TRBD1 (5 bases). Germline loops: CDR1 SGHRS, CDR2 YFSETQ. Trimming pared 7 bases from V and 3 bases from J, leaving 17 bases between. The CDR3 totals 15 residues. CDR3 residues: CASRVGHNDYNEQFF. In DNA form, the CDR3 reads TGCGCCAGCCGCGTGGGGCACAATGACTACAATGAGCAGTTCTTC.

The chain is built from TRBV29-1 and TRBJ2-3, with 12 bases identical to TRBD2. Germline loops: CDR1 SQVTM, CDR2 ANQGSEA. V was pared by 7 bases and J by 1 base, with 3 bases of the junction left unmatched. CDR3 length: 14 residues. The CDR3: CSARLAGGTDTQYF. CDR3 bases: TGCAGCGCTAGACTAGCGGGGGGCACAGATACGCAGTATTTT.

By share, this clone ranks as medium-sized (0.01 to 0.1%). The gene calls are TRBV9 and TRBJ2-3; tentative D call: TRBD1 (5 bases). The CDR3 contains 16 residues. V shed 2 bases and J shed 5 bases, with 18 bases lying between them. Germline V gives CDR1 SGDLS, CDR2 YYNGEE. The CDR3 spells CASSVAQGGSLDTQYF. The CDR3 DNA reads as TGTGCCAGCAGCGTCGCCCAGGGCGGAAGCCTAGATACGCAGTATTTT. Filled out from reference TRBV9 and TRBJ2-3, the complete variable domain reads DSGVTQTPKHLITATGQRVTLRCSPRSGDLSVYWYQQSLDQGLQFLIQYYNGEERAKGNILERFSAQQFPDLHSELNLSSLELGDSALYFCASSVAQGGSLDTQYFGPGTRLTVL.

This clone was seen a few times. The chain employs TRBV30 and TRBJ2-3; TRBD1 agrees at 7 bases. Germline CDR1 reads GTSNPN; CDR2 reads SVGIG (reference sequence). The trim removed 5 bases at V and 2 bases at J, leaving 10 bases unmatched. The CDR3 is 15 amino acids. The CDR3 loop is CAWGLGQSPTDTQYF. The CDR3 coding sequence is TGTGCCTGGGGGCTGGGACAGTCCCCCACAGATACGCAGTATTTT.

The chain combines TRBV10-2 with TRBJ2-7, with D perhaps matching TRBD2 (6 bases). The CDR3 runs to 14 residues. Germline V gene data show CDR1 as WSHSY and CDR2 as SAAADI. Trimming left V 5 bases short and J 0 bases short, with 11 bases between. The CDR3 here is CASSPGLTSYEQYF. The CDR3 DNA sequence: TGCGCCAGCAGTCCGGGACTCACCTCCTACGAGCAGTACTTC.

The table lists this clone with a few counts. The CDR3 DNA follows: TGTGCCAGCAGTTATACCGGGGGGACCCACTATGGCTACACCTTC. Translating it yields CASSYTGGTHYGYTF. This sequence joins TRBV6-8 and TRBJ1-2; D may be TRBD1 (5 bases). Germline V lookup: CDR1 MNHGY, CDR2 SAAAGT. CDR3 size: 15 residues. Trimming pared 3 bases from V and 3 bases from J, leaving 14 bases between.

The V and J genes are TRBV19 and TRBJ1-1; 8 bases are a match to TRBD1. The CDR3 has 15 residues. CDR1 and CDR2 (germline): LNHDA, SQIVND (reference sequence). The ends lost 3 bases at V and 1 base at J; junction bases unmatched: 4. Here the CDR3 DNA reads TGTGCCAGTAGTATCACCGGGACAGGGAACACTGAAGCTTTCTTT. It translates to CASSITGTGNTEAFF. The entire variable domain, with the rest obtained from reference TRBV19 and TRBJ1-1, is as follows: DGGITQSPKYLFRKEGQNVTLSCEQNLNHDAMYWYRQDPGQGLRLIYYSQIVNDFQKGDIAEGYSVSREKKESFPLTVTSAQKNPTAFYLCASSITGTGNTEAFFGQGTRLTVV.

This clone was counted many times. The chain employs TRBV11-3 and TRBJ1-2; TRBD1 might be the D (5 bases). The CDR3 extends over 14 amino acids. The germline gives CDR1 SGHNT, CDR2 YENEEA. Trimming cost V 5 bases and J 2 bases, with 12 bases left between them. CDR3 coding DNA: TGTGCCAGCAGCGGGACCGGCCGGAACTATGGCTACACCTTC. It encodes CASSGTGRNYGYTF.

The rearrangement uses TRBV9 and TRBJ2-5; 7 bases align to TRBD1. Germline CDR1 SGDLS, CDR2 YYNGEE. Trimming cost V 1 base and J 5 bases; bases outside gene matches: 5. The CDR3 is 14 residues long. The CDR3 here is CASSVTGESETQYF. The CDR3 nucleotides are TGTGCCAGCAGCGTAACAGGGGAATCGGAGACCCAGTACTTC.

This chain joins TRBV5-1 and TRBJ2-7, with D hard to call. The CDR3 totals 14 residues. Germline CDR1 SGHRS, CDR2 YFSETQ. Trimming left V 4 bases short and J 0 bases short, with 11 bases between. The CDR3, as DNA: TGCGCCAGCAGCCCCGGACGGCTCTCCTACGAGCAGTACTTC. Translated, it gives CASSPGRLSYEQYF.

CDR3 region: CAWSVPLVRHEQYF. For the CDR3, the DNA is TGTGCCTGGAGTGTACCCCTTGTGAGACACGAGCAGTACTTC. J is TRBJ2-7 and V is TRBV30; D is unresolved. With 0 bases removed from V and 5 bases from J, the gap between germline ends came to 14 bases. Germline values: CDR1 GTSNPN, CDR2 SVGIG (reference sequence). The CDR3 covers 14 residues.

This clone was seen only a few times. The V call is TRBV18, the J call TRBJ2-2; TRBD1 matches at 8 bases. Looked up from germline, CDR1 is KGHSH and CDR2 is LQKENI. This CDR3 comprises 15 residues. After removal of 6 bases from V and 5 bases from J, the junction contained 8 bases not matched to a gene. CDR3 sequence reads: CASSSDRGWTGELFF. In DNA, the CDR3 is TGTGCCAGCTCGTCCGACAGGGGATGGACCGGGGAGCTGTTTTTT.

Ten or more counts support this clone. The chain is built from TRBV6-8 and TRBJ2-7; no clear D gene. V lost 6 bases and J lost 2, with 11 bases in between. The V gene's germline CDR1 is MNHGY and CDR2 SAAAGT. The CDR3 is made up of 13 amino acids. The CDR3 sequence is CASSLLGPYEQYF. The CDR3 DNA is TGTGCCAGCAGCCTTCTAGGACCCTACGAGCAGTACTTC.

This clone came up many times. The genes are TRBV11-3 and TRBJ2-1, with D tentatively TRBD2 (6 bases). The germline V gene encodes CDR1 SGHNT and CDR2 YENEEA. The CDR3 is 16 amino acids. V shed 3 bases and J shed 4 bases, with 16 bases lying between them. This chain's CDR3 is CASSLVGGDLYNEQFF. Written as DNA, the CDR3 is TGTGCCAGCAGCTTGGTGGGGGGAGATTTGTACAATGAGCAGTTCTTC. The full variable domain, in which reference TRBV11-3 and TRBJ2-1 provide the parts outside the CDR3, is EAGVVQSPRYKIIEKKQPVAFWCNPISGHNTLYWYLQNLGQGPELLIRYENEEAVDDSQLPKDRFSAERLKGVDSTLKIQPAELGDSAVYLCASSLVGGDLYNEQFFGPGTRLTVL.

At least ten counts were recorded for this clone. J is TRBJ2-5 and V is TRBV9; the D gene could be TRBD1 or TRBD2 (5 bases each). CDR3 length equals 15 residues. V gave up 4 bases and J gave up 5 bases, with 18 bases separating them. Germline CDR1 reads SGDLS; CDR2 reads YYNGEE. CDR3: CASSPVGAQRETQYF. The CDR3 DNA follows: TGTGCCAGCAGCCCGGTCGGGGCGCAACGGGAGACCCAGTACTTC.

The genes are TRBV28 and TRBJ2-3, with D unclear. Trimming pared 5 bases from V and 0 bases from J, leaving 18 bases between. Germline V gene sequence: CDR1 MDHEN, CDR2 SYDVKM. CDR3 length equals 17 residues. The CDR3 bases are TGTGCCAGCAGTCAGACAATTTATGTCGCTAGCACAGATACGCAGTATTTT. Its translation is CASSQTIYVASTDTQYF.

The V and J genes are TRBV12-5 and TRBJ2-5; tentatively, D is TRBD1 or TRBD2 (5 bases each). V dropped 6 bases and J dropped 0 bases, with 11 bases sitting between them. The CDR3 consists of 14 residues. Germline-derived CDR1 and CDR2 are LGHNT and FRNRAP. CDR3 loop: CASGPGRNQETQYF. The CDR3 coding sequence is TGTGCTAGTGGCCCGGGACGGAACCAAGAGACCCAGTACTTC.

The chain has TRBV9 and TRBJ1-1; 7 bases are shared with TRBD1. Trimming cost V 5 bases and J 6 bases; bases outside gene matches: 4. CDR3 length: 12 amino acids. The germline CDR1 and CDR2 sequences are SGDLS and YYNGEE. This CDR3 is CASSRDRAEAFF. CDR3 nucleotides: TGTGCCAGCAGTAGAGACAGGGCTGAAGCTTTCTTT.

As regards this clone: This same CDR3 is encoded by further DNA sequences in the sample. This chain joins TRBV5-1 and TRBJ2-7; TRBD2 is a possible D gene (5 bases). Between the trimmed V and J ends, which lost 0 bases and 4 bases, there was a span of 11 bases. Germline-derived CDR1 and CDR2 are SGHRS and YFSETQ. The CDR3 consists of 14 residues. The CDR3 bases are TGCGCCAGCAGCTTGGCGGGATCGAGTTACGAGCAGTACTTC. It specifies CASSLAGSSYEQYF.

The chain is built from TRBV12-5 and TRBJ1-5; no definite D call. The germline V and J ends were trimmed by 5 bases and 7 bases, with 12 bases remaining between them. Germline V gives CDR1 LGHNT, CDR2 FRNRAP. This CDR3 has 13 residues. The CDR3 loop reads CASGLGVWQPQHF. The CDR3 DNA reads TGTGCTAGTGGTCTTGGGGTTTGGCAGCCCCAGCATTTT.

This chain joins TRBV30 and TRBJ1-1, with D possibly being TRBD1 (6 bases). Germline V CDR1 and CDR2: GTSNPN, SVGIG (reference sequence). The CDR3 length is 14 residues. Trimming cost V 3 bases and J 7 bases, with 18 bases left between them. The CDR3: CAWRVPGHTDEAFF. The CDR3 DNA reads TGTGCCTGGAGGGTTCCGGGACACACCGATGAAGCTTTCTTT.

In its sample, this clone was seen a few times. The chain carries TRBV6-8 and TRBJ1-5; D unresolved. Deletions cut 6 bases from V and 2 bases from J, with 11 bases between. CDR1 is MNHGY and CDR2 is SAAAGT in the germline V gene. This CDR3 comprises 14 residues. The CDR3 reads CASRGSYGNQPQHF. In nucleotides, the CDR3 is TGTGCCAGCAGGGGAAGTTATGGCAATCAGCCCCAGCATTTT.

In this sample, this clone is medium-sized. The genes are TRBV11-3 and TRBJ2-2; D gene ambiguous. This CDR3 contains 16 residues. The V gene's germline CDR1 is SGHNT and CDR2 YENEEA. Trimming shortened V by 5 bases and J by 3 bases, and 16 bases separated the two germline ends. CDR3 nucleotides: TGTGCCAGCAGCAGGTGGCAGAGTAAACACACCGGGGAGCTGTTTTTT. This encodes CASSRWQSKHTGELFF.

This clone was counted many times. The chain recombines TRBV11-3 with TRBJ2-2; TRBD2 matches 8 bases. The CDR3 loop spans 15 amino acids. J was trimmed by 2 bases and V by 5 bases; bases with no gene match: 4. Germline assignment: CDR1 SGHNT and CDR2 YENEEA. CDR3 nucleotide sequence: TGTGCCAGCAGCGTTAGCGGGACTAACACCGGGGAGCTGTTTTTT. Its protein product is CASSVSGTNTGELFF.